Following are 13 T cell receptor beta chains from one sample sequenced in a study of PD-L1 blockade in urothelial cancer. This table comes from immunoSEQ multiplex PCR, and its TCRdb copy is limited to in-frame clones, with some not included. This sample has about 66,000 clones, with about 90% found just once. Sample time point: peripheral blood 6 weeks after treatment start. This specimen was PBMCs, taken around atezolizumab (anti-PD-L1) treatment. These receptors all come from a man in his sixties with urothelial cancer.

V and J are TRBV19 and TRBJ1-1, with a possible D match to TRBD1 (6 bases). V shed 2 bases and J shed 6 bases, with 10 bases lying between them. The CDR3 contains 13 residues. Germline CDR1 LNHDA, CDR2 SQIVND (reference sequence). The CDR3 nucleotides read TGTGCCAGTAGTATACCACAGGGACCTGAAGCTTTCTTT. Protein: CASSIPQGPEAFF. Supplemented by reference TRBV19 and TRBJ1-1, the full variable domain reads DGGITQSPKYLFRKEGQNVTLSCEQNLNHDAMYWYRQDPGQGLRLIYYSQIVNDFQKGDIAEGYSVSREKKESFPLTVTSAQKNPTAFYLCASSIPQGPEAFFGQGTRLTVV.

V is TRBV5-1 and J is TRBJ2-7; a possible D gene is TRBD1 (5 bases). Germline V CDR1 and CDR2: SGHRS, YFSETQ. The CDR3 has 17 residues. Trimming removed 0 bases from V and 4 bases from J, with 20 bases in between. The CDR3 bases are TGCGCCAGCAGCTTGGTAGGTAGGGGAAGACCCTTTTACGAGCAGTACTTC. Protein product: CASSLVGRGRPFYEQYF.

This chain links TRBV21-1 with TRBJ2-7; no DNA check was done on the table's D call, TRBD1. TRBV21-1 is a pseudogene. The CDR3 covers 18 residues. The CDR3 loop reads CASSKFPALDRKPYEQYF. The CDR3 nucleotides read TGTGCCAGCAGCAAGTTCCCCGCCTTAGACAGAAAACCCTACGAGCAGTACTTC.

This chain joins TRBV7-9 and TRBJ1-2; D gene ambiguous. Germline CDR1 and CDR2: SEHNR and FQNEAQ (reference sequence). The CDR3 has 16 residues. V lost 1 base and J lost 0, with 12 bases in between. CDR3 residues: CASSLGMRVANYGYTF. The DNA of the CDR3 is TGTGCCAGCAGCTTAGGAATGCGGGTGGCTAACTATGGCTACACCTTC.

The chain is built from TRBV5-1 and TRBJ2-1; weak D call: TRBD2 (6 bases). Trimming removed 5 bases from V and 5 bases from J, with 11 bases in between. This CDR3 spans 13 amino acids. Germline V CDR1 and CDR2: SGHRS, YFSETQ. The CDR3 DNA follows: TGCGCCAGCAGGTTAGCGGAGCACAATGAGCAGTTCTTC. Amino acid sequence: CASRLAEHNEQFF.

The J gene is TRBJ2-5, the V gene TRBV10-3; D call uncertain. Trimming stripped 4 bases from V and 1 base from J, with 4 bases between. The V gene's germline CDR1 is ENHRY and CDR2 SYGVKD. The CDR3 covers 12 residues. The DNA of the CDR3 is TGTGCCATCAGTGGGCCCCAAGAGACCCAGTACTTC. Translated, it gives CAISGPQETQYF.

The CDR3 region has the DNA TGTGCCAGCGGCTTAGGTGGGGCTGCCGTCGGAAACACCATATATTTT. Its protein is CASGLGGAAVGNTIYF. The chain joins TRBV28 to TRBJ1-3; perhaps TRBD1 as D (5 bases). The CDR3 extends over 16 amino acids. The ends were cut back, 8 bases at V and 4 bases at J, with 21 bases in the middle. Germline-derived CDR1 and CDR2 are MDHEN and SYDVKM.

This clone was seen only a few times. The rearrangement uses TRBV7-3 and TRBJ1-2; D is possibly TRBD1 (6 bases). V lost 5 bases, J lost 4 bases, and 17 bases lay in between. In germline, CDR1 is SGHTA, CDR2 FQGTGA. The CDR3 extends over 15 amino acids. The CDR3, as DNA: TGTGCCAGCAGCGGAACAGGGAATCGAGCCTATGGCTACACCTTC. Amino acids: CASSGTGNRAYGYTF.

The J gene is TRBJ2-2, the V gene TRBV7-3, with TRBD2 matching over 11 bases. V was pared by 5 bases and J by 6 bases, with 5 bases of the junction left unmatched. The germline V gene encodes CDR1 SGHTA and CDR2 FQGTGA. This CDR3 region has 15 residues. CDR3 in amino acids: CASSTSGSAAGELFF. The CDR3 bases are TGTGCCAGCAGCACTAGCGGGAGTGCGGCCGGGGAGCTGTTTTTT.

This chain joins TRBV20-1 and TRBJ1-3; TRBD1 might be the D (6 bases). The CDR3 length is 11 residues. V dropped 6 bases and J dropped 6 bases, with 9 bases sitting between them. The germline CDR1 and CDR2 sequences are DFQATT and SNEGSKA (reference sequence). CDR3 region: CSANRENTIYF. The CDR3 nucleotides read TGCAGTGCCAACAGGGAAAACACCATATATTTT.

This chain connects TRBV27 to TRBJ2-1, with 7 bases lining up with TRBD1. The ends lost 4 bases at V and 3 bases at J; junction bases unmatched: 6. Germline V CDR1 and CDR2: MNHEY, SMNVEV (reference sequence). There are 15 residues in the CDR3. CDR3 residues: CASSSMDRNYNEQFF. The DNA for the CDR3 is TGTGCCAGCAGTTCCATGGACAGGAACTACAATGAGCAGTTCTTC.

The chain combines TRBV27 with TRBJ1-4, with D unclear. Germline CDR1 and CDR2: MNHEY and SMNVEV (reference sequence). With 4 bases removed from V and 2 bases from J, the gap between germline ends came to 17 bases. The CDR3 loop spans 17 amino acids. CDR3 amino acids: CASSSLTSGWTNEKLFF. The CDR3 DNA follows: TGTGCCAGCAGTTCCCTCACCAGCGGGTGGACTAATGAAAAACTGTTTTTT.

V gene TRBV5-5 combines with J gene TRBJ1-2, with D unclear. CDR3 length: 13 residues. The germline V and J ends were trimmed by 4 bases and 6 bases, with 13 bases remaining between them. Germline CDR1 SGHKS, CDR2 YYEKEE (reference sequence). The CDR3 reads CASSPVRLDGYTF. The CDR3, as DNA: TGTGCCAGCAGCCCTGTACGGTTGGATGGCTACACCTTC.